Shown below are 23 T cell receptor beta chains from a single sample sequenced in a study of blood T cells in healthy people across ages. The second PCR ran about 6 to 11 cycles with a sample-barcoded 5' primer and J-beta primers. TCRdb used MiXCR to reprocess the 5' RACE reads, holding one entry per CDR3 protein. Of hundreds of thousands of distinct CDR3 sequences in the sample, around 30% are singletons; the top ten hold roughly 17%. Sequencing was done on a sample of blood. Source of these receptors: an elderly woman in good health.

The count of this clonotype is one. Germline is not matched at one junction end, which may reflect a read error. The V and J genes are TRBV28 and TRBJ1-5, with TRBD1 identical over 7 bases. Germline V CDR1 and CDR2: MDHEN, SYDVKM. There are 16 residues in the CDR3. The CDR3 bases are TGTGCCAGCAGTACCCCTCGACAGGGCGCCTCTCAGCCCCGGCATTTT. Its translation: CASSTPRQGASQPRHF. The whole variable domain, remainder taken from reference TRBV28 and TRBJ1-5, is DVKVTQSSRYLVKRTGEKVFLECVQDMDHENMFWYRQDPGLGLRLIYFSYDVKMKEKGDIPEGYSVSREKKERFSLILESASTNQTSMYLCASSTPRQGASQPRHFGDGTRLSIL.

The J gene is TRBJ2-1, the V gene TRBV7-2; 12 bases are shared with TRBD2. Losses at the gene ends were 5 bases for V and 4 bases for J; bases not matched to a gene: 3. The CDR3 consists of 15 residues. Per germline, CDR1 SGHTA and CDR2 FQGNSA. CDR3 nucleotide sequence: TGTGCCAGCAGCGGACTAGCGGGGAGATACAATGAGCAGTTCTTC. Its protein is CASSGLAGRYNEQFF.

This clonotype was observed at least ten times. CDR3 region: CASSLGPLGNSPLHF. The CDR3 DNA sequence: TGTGCCAGCAGTTTAGGACCCCTAGGGAATTCACCCCTCCACTTT. This chain joins TRBV12-3 or TRBV12-4 and TRBJ1-6; no reliable D call. The CDR3 has 15 amino acids. The V end was cut by 1 base, the J end by 7 bases, with 11 bases between.

This clonotype came up many times. The chain joins TRBV7-2 to TRBJ1-1; D gene unclear. CDR1 is SGHTA, CDR2 FQGNSA, per germline. The germline V and J ends were trimmed by 1 base and 0 bases, with 6 bases remaining between them. The CDR3 totals 14 residues. Here the CDR3 reads CASSLVGMNTEAFF. Written as DNA, the CDR3 is TGTGCCAGCAGCTTAGTGGGGATGAACACTGAAGCTTTCTTT.

This clonotype was counted only a few times. J is TRBJ1-4 and V is TRBV20-1; TRBD1 might be the D (5 bases). The CDR3 runs 15 residues. Trimming shortened V by 6 bases and J by 3 bases, and 17 bases separated the two germline ends. Looked up from germline, CDR1 is DFQATT and CDR2 is SNEGSKA (reference sequence). The CDR3 region is CSAGFRGLPNEKLFF. The CDR3 DNA is TGCAGTGCCGGTTTTCGGGGACTTCCTAATGAAAAACTGTTTTTT.

This clonotype came up many times. J is TRBJ2-4 and V is TRBV4-3, with TRBD2 matching 7 bases. CDR3 length: 15 residues. Germline V gives CDR1 LGHNA, CDR2 YSLEER. V was pared by 1 base and J by 7 bases, with 7 bases of the junction left unmatched. In nucleotides, the CDR3 is TGCGCCAGCAGCCAAGGACATCTCGGGGGGAACATTCAGTACTTC. Its translation is CASSQGHLGGNIQYF.

The sample holds many counts of this clonotype. The chain carries TRBV20-1 and TRBJ1-6, with D unresolved. V shed 3 bases and J shed 10 bases, with 7 bases lying between them. Germline V CDR1 and CDR2: DFQATT, SNEGSKA (reference sequence). The CDR3 contains 11 residues. The CDR3 bases are TGCAGTGCTAGCCCGGGATCACCCCTCCACTTT. Amino acids: CSASPGSPLHF.

This clonotype showed up just a few times. The chain recombines TRBV4-1 with TRBJ2-5, with TRBD1 matching over 9 bases. With V trimmed by 1 base and J by 13 bases, 13 bases remained unmatched. Germline V gives CDR1 MGHRA, CDR2 YSYEKL. CDR3 length equals 15 residues. DNA of the CDR3: TGCGCCAGCAGCCAAGGGGACAGGGTCACCTACGAGCGGTACTTC. Its protein product is CASSQGDRVTYERYF.

This clonotype was counted at least ten times. The genes are TRBV7-2 and TRBJ2-3, with D perhaps TRBD2 (7 bases). The length of the CDR3 is 15 residues. Germline loops: CDR1 SGHTA, CDR2 FQGNSA. V dropped 8 bases and J dropped 6 bases, with 21 bases sitting between them. The CDR3 bases are TGTGCCAGCGGGGGGGCGGGGTTCCTCTATGATACGCAGTATTTT. Amino acid sequence: CASGGAGFLYDTQYF.

In its sample, this clonotype was seen many times. The V call is TRBV9, the J call TRBJ2-1; weak D call: TRBD2 (6 bases). The CDR3 contains 16 residues. In germline, CDR1 is SGDLS, CDR2 YYNGEE. The germline V and J ends were trimmed by 3 bases and 2 bases, with 15 bases remaining between them. DNA for the CDR3: TGTGCCAGCAGCGCCCCCAAAGGAGGGCCCTACAATGAGCAGTTCTTC. Translating it yields CASSAPKGGPYNEQFF.

This clonotype was recorded a few times. The chain is built from TRBV20-1 and TRBJ2-2; TRBD2 matches at 10 bases. V shed 1 base, J shed 2 bases, and the junction held 4 bases outside the gene matches. The CDR3 has 16 residues. Germline values: CDR1 DFQATT, CDR2 SNEGSKA (reference sequence). CDR3 region: CSARATSGANTGELFF. For the CDR3, the DNA is TGCAGTGCTAGAGCTACTAGCGGGGCTAACACCGGGGAGCTGTTTTTT.

The V call is TRBV6-2 or TRBV6-3, the J call TRBJ2-7; maybe TRBD2 (6 bases). In germline, CDR1 is MNHEY, CDR2 SVGEGT. Trimming removed 2 bases at V and 0 bases at J, with 11 bases between. The CDR3 runs 15 residues. CDR3 sequence: CASSYGGTVSYEQYF. CDR3 bases: TGTGCCAGCAGTTACGGGGGGACTGTCTCCTACGAGCAGTACTTC.

This clonotype was recorded many times. The chain uses TRBV28 and TRBJ2-7; 9 positions agree with TRBD2. Germline CDR1 reads MDHEN; CDR2 reads SYDVKM. Trimming at V came to 6 bases and at J to 0 bases, leaving 6 bases not matched to a gene. The CDR3 has 15 amino acids. This CDR3 reads CASRPREGYSYEQYF. In DNA, the CDR3 is TGTGCCAGCAGACCGCGGGAGGGGTACTCCTACGAGCAGTACTTC.

The chain has TRBV11-3 and TRBJ2-1, with 9 bases that match TRBD2. Germline V gives CDR1 SGHNT, CDR2 YENEEA. The V and J ends lost 10 bases and 3 bases, in that order; junction bases with no gene match: 13. This CDR3 region has 16 residues. The CDR3: CAKPTPAGGYYNEQFF. The CDR3 DNA sequence: TGTGCCAAACCGACGCCAGCGGGGGGCTACTACAATGAGCAGTTCTTC.

The chain recombines TRBV9 with TRBJ2-1, with D hard to call. CDR1 and CDR2 from the germline V gene are SGDLS and YYNGEE. V was shortened by 3 bases and J by 6 bases, with 13 bases between the two germline ends. This CDR3 has 14 amino acids. The CDR3 nucleotides are TGTGCCAGCAGCGGGGGATCCGGGCCCAATGAGCAGTTCTTC. Translated, it gives CASSGGSGPNEQFF.

In the case of this clonotype: One end of the junction fails to match germline, which may point to a read error. The V gene is TRBV5-1, the J gene TRBJ1-1, with D possibly matching TRBD1 (5 bases). The CDR3 is 16 residues long. Per the germline V gene, CDR1 is SGHRS and CDR2 is YFSETQ. The CDR3 here is CANSLLPRGENTEAFF. CDR3 nucleotides: TGCGCCAACAGCTTGTTACCCCGGGGGGAGAACACTGAAGCTTTCTTT.

Concerning this clonotype itself: A much larger clone sits a single nucleotide away, making a read error possible. J is TRBJ2-5 and V is TRBV7-2; TRBD2 matches 12 bases. V lost 1 base, J lost 13 bases, and 4 bases stayed unmatched. The CDR3 loop spans 13 amino acids. Germline-derived CDR1 and CDR2 are SGHTA and FQGNSA. The CDR3 coding sequence is TGTGCCAGCAGCTTAGAGCTAGCGGGGGGGGTGTACTTC. Translating gives CASSLELAGGVYF. Full variable domain (remainder filled in from reference TRBV7-2 and TRBJ2-5): GAGVSQSPSNKVTEKGKDVELRCDPISGHTALYWYRQSLGQGLEFLIYFQGNSAPDKSGLPSDRFSAERTGGSVSTLTIQRTQQEDSAVYLCASSLELAGGVYFGPGTRLLVL.

The DNA of the CDR3 is TGTGCCTGGGTACAGGATTCTAACTATGGCTACACCTTC. Its translation: CAWVQDSNYGYTF. The rearrangement joins TRBV30 to TRBJ1-2; a weak D match, TRBD1 (5 bases). CDR1 is GTSNPN and CDR2 is SVGIG in the germline V gene (reference sequence). The V and J ends lost 5 bases and 0 bases respectively, with 10 bases between them. This CDR3 contains 13 residues.

In this sample, this clonotype turned up many times. V gene TRBV29-1 combines with J gene TRBJ2-1; 8 bases line up with TRBD2. Germline assignment: CDR1 SQVTM and CDR2 ANQGSEA. CDR3 length: 13 amino acids. With 6 bases clipped from V and 10 bases from J, the junction kept 11 bases outside the gene matches. The CDR3 DNA reads as TGCAGCGTCACCTTCGGGAGGGGGAGAGAGCAGTTCTTC. Amino acids: CSVTFGRGREQFF.

This chain connects TRBV20-1 to TRBJ2-6; D perhaps matches TRBD1 (6 bases). The ends were cut back, 3 bases at V and 0 bases at J, with 9 bases in the middle. The CDR3 loop spans 15 amino acids. Per germline, CDR1 DFQATT and CDR2 SNEGSKA (reference sequence). The DNA for the CDR3 is TGCAGTGCTAGGGACAGCCTCTCTGGGGCCAACGTCCTGACTTTC. Encoded protein: CSARDSLSGANVLTF.

This chain joins TRBV20-1 and TRBJ2-4; TRBD1 might be the D (6 bases). V was clipped by 7 bases and J by 5 bases, with 9 bases between them. CDR1 DFQATT and CDR2 SNEGSKA come from the germline V gene (reference sequence). The CDR3 has 11 amino acids. CDR3 sequence (DNA): TGCAGTGGATGGACAGAAAACATTCAGTACTTC. It is translated as CSGWTENIQYF.

This clonotype was detected many times. The V call is TRBV7-9, the J call TRBJ1-5; D call uncertain. CDR3 length: 12 amino acids. V lost 6 bases and J lost 7, with 10 bases in between. The germline V gene encodes CDR1 SEHNR and CDR2 FQNEAQ (reference sequence). CDR3 bases: TGTGCCAGCAGTGAGGGTGGGCAGCCCCAGCATTTT. It specifies CASSEGGQPQHF.

A word on this clonotype: Since a much larger clone is just one base distant, this may be a read error. The chain couples TRBV6-2 or TRBV6-3 to TRBJ1-5, with D maybe TRBD1 (5 bases). The V end lost 6 bases, the J end lost 6 bases, and 12 bases lay between the germline ends. Per germline, CDR1 MNHEY and CDR2 SVGEGT. The CDR3 sequence is 13 residues long. The CDR3 loop is CASSVIDSQPQHF. The CDR3 DNA reads as TGTGCCAGCAGCGTCATCGACAGTCAGCCCCAGCATTTT.